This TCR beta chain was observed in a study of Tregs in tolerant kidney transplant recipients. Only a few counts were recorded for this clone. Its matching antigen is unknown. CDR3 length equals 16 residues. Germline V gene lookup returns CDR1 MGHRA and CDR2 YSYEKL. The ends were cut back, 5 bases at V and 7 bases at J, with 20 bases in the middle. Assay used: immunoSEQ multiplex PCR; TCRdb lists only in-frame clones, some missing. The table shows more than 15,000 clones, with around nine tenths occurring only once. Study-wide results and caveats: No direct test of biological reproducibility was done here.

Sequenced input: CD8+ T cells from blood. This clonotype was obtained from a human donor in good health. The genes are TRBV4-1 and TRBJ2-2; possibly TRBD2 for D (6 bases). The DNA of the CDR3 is TGCGCCAGCAGCTTAAAGGGACTTCCAACGGGCGGGGAGCTGTTTTTT. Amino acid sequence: CASSLKGLPTGGELFF.